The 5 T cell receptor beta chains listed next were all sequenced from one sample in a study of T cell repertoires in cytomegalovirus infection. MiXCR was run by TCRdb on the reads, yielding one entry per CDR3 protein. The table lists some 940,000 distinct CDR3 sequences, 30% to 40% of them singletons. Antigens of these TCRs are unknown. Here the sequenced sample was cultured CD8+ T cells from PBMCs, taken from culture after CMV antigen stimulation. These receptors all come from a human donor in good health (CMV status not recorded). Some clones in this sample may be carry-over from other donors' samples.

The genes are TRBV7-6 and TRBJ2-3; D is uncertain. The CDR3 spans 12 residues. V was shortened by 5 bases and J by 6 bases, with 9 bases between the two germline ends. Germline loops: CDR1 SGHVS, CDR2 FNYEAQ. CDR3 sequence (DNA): TGTGCCAGCAGCACTATAACGGATACGCAGTATTTT. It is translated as CASSTITDTQYF.

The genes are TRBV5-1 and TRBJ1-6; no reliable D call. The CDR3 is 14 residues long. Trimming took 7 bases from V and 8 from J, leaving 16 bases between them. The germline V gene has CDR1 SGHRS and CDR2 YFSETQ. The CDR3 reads CASGGPNVDSPLHF. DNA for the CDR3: TGCGCCAGCGGTGGGCCCAACGTCGATTCACCCCTCCACTTT.

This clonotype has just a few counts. In nucleotides, the CDR3 is TGTGCCATCAGCGGGAGGGGGCACGAATACACCGGGGAGCTGTTTTTT. It specifies CAISGRGHEYTGELFF. The chain has TRBV10-3 and TRBJ2-2; D perhaps matches TRBD2 (8 bases). V lost 6 bases and J 3 bases, leaving 17 bases between the germline ends. The CDR3 is 16 residues long. Germline V lookup: CDR1 ENHRY, CDR2 SYGVKD.

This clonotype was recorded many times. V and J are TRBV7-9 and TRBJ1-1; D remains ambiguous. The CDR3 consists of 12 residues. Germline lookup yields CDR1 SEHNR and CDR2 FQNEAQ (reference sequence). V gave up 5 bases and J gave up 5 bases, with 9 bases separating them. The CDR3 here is CASSPTSTEAFF. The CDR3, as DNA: TGTGCCAGCAGCCCCACAAGTACTGAAGCTTTCTTT.

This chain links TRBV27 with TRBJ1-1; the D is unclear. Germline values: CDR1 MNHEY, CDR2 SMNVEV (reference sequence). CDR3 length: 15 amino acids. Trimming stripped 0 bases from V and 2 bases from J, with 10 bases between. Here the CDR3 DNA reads TGTGCCAGCAGTTTATCGTTGTCAGTAAACACTGAAGCTTTCTTT. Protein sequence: CASSLSLSVNTEAFF.